A selection of T cell receptor beta chains follows, all from one sample in a study of persistence of HIV-infected CD4 T cells. Their target antigens are unknown. Libraries were prepared by immunoSEQ multiplex PCR; TCRdb keeps only in-frame clonotypes and omits some of them. In the table there are some 45,000 clones, 88% of which are singletons. The material was CD4+ T cells sorted from PBMCs after roughly 18-hour stimulation, obtained from a patient who received antiretroviral therapy. Receptors were obtained from an adult woman with HIV who was CMV-seropositive. Each CDR3 is given with its conserved first and last residue. D genes are given only for firm matches. The size field is filled for only some rows; it gives once, few, many or a size class.

d_gene: .
j_gene: TRBJ2-1
v_gene: TRBV5-1
abundance: .
CDR3aa: CASSLVGGEQFF
CDR3nt: TGCGCCAGCAGCTTGGTGGGGGGTGAGCAGTTCTTC

d_gene: TRBD1
j_gene: TRBJ2-4
v_gene: TRBV10-1
abundance: .
CDR3aa: CASSDWQGVKNIQYF
CDR3nt: TGCGCCAGCAGTGATTGGCAGGGGGTAAAAAACATTCAGTACTTC

d_gene: .
j_gene: TRBJ1-2
v_gene: TRBV4-1
abundance: .
CDR3aa: CASSPSGSYGYTF
CDR3nt: TGCGCCAGCAGCCCCTCGGGGTCCTATGGCTACACCTTC

d_gene: .
j_gene: TRBJ2-3
v_gene: TRBV5-6
abundance: .
CDR3aa: CASSLGDSGDTQYF
CDR3nt: TGTGCCAGCAGCTTGGGTGACTCTGGGGATACGCAGTATTTT

d_gene: .
j_gene: TRBJ2-2
v_gene: TRBV5-1
abundance: .
CDR3aa: CASRQGGGTRELFF
CDR3nt: TGCGCCAGCAGGCAGGGCGGGGGCACCCGGGAGCTGTTTTTT

d_gene: TRBD2
j_gene: TRBJ2-2
v_gene: TRBV4-2
abundance: .
CDR3aa: CASSQVGLAGDTGELFF
CDR3nt: TGTGCCAGCAGCCAAGTTGGACTAGCGGGGGACACCGGGGAGCTGTTTTTT

d_gene: .
j_gene: TRBJ2-1
v_gene: TRBV4-1
abundance: .
CDR3aa: CASSQGQPPHEQFF
CDR3nt: TGCGCCAGCAGCCAAGGACAGCCCCCCCATGAGCAGTTCTTC

d_gene: .
j_gene: TRBJ2-3
v_gene: TRBV7-8
abundance: .
CDR3aa: CASSLGERGDTDTQYF
CDR3nt: TGTGCCAGCAGCTTAGGCGAGCGCGGAGACACAGATACGCAGTATTTT

d_gene: .
j_gene: TRBJ1-2
v_gene: TRBV7-2
abundance: .
CDR3aa: CASSLALSRPYGYTF
CDR3nt: TGTGCCAGCAGCTTAGCTCTCTCTAGACCCTATGGCTACACCTTC

d_gene: .
j_gene: TRBJ2-7
v_gene: TRBV5-4
abundance: .
CDR3aa: CASSLAAGPQYEQYF
CDR3nt: TGTGCCAGCAGCCTGGCGGCGGGCCCTCAGTACGAGCAGTACTTC

d_gene: .
j_gene: TRBJ2-1
v_gene: TRBV7-3
abundance: .
CDR3aa: CASSLLGGLYNEQFF
CDR3nt: TGTGCCAGCAGCTTATTGGGGGGCCTCTACAATGAGCAGTTCTTC

d_gene: .
j_gene: TRBJ1-5
v_gene: TRBV15
abundance: few
CDR3aa: CATSRNRVAQPQHF
CDR3nt: TGTGCCACCAGCAGAAACAGGGTGGCTCAGCCCCAGCATTTT

d_gene: .
j_gene: TRBJ2-6
v_gene: TRBV10-2
abundance: .
CDR3aa: CASRALGQFGKYSGANVLTF
CDR3nt: TGCGCCAGCAGGGCCCTCGGGCAATTCGGCAAATACTCTGGGGCCAACGTCCTGACTTTC

d_gene: TRBD2
j_gene: TRBJ2-3
v_gene: TRBV24-1
abundance: .
CDR3aa: CATRASGADTQYF
CDR3nt: TGTGCCACCAGGGCAAGCGGGGCAGATACGCAGTATTTT

d_gene: TRBD1
j_gene: TRBJ1-2
v_gene: TRBV28
abundance: .
CDR3aa: CASSLYAGQGASGYTF
CDR3nt: TGTGCCAGCAGTTTGTACGCCGGACAGGGGGCGTCCGGCTACACCTTC

d_gene: .
j_gene: TRBJ1-2
v_gene: TRBV27
abundance: .
CDR3aa: CASGQATSYGYTF
CDR3nt: TGTGCCAGCGGGCAGGCCACCAGCTATGGCTACACCTTC

d_gene: .
j_gene: TRBJ1-2
v_gene: TRBV24-1
abundance: few
CDR3aa: CATSDGLFNYGYTF
CDR3nt: TGTGCCACCAGTGATGGACTATTTAACTATGGCTACACCTTC

d_gene: .
j_gene: TRBJ1-5
v_gene: TRBV7-3
abundance: .
CDR3aa: CASSPNPNQPQHF
CDR3nt: TGTGCCAGCAGCCCAAACCCCAATCAGCCCCAGCATTTT

d_gene: TRBD1
j_gene: TRBJ1-1
v_gene: TRBV9
abundance: .
CDR3aa: CASSAWGTGVETEAFF
CDR3nt: TGTGCCAGCAGCGCTTGGGGGACAGGGGTGGAGACTGAAGCTTTCTTT

d_gene: .
j_gene: TRBJ2-2
v_gene: TRBV6-4
abundance: .
CDR3aa: CASSDSPGAAGELFF
CDR3nt: TGTGCCAGCAGTGACTCCCCGGGTGCGGCCGGGGAGCTGTTTTTT

d_gene: TRBD1
j_gene: TRBJ1-2
v_gene: TRBV2
abundance: .
CDR3aa: CASSQQGRFNYGYTF
CDR3nt: TGTGCCAGCAGCCAACAGGGGCGATTTAACTATGGCTACACCTTC

d_gene: .
j_gene: TRBJ1-2
v_gene: TRBV7-2
abundance: .
CDR3aa: CASSSGGGPPGLYGYTF
CDR3nt: TGTGCCAGCAGCTCCGGGGGGGGACCACCCGGACTCTATGGCTACACCTTC

d_gene: .
j_gene: TRBJ2-7
v_gene: TRBV19
abundance: .
CDR3aa: CASSGTHSGEQYF
CDR3nt: TGTGCCAGTAGTGGGACTCACTCGGGGGAGCAGTACTTC

d_gene: .
j_gene: TRBJ1-5
v_gene: TRBV12-5
abundance: .
CDR3aa: CASGFGGAYQPQHF
CDR3nt: TGTGCTAGTGGTTTTGGTGGGGCCTATCAGCCCCAGCATTTT

d_gene: .
j_gene: TRBJ2-3
v_gene: TRBV4-1
abundance: .
CDR3aa: CASSQVPVLDTQYF
CDR3nt: TGCGCCAGCAGCCAAGTACCAGTCCTAGATACGCAGTATTTT

d_gene: TRBD2
j_gene: TRBJ2-1
v_gene: TRBV10-3
abundance: .
CDR3aa: CAIRPLAGVNNEQFF
CDR3nt: TGTGCCATCAGGCCCCTAGCGGGGGTTAACAATGAGCAGTTCTTC

d_gene: TRBD1
j_gene: TRBJ1-2
v_gene: TRBV6-5
abundance: .
CDR3aa: CASSRTGDGYTF
CDR3nt: TGTGCCAGCAGCAGGACAGGGGATGGCTACACCTTC

d_gene: .
j_gene: TRBJ2-2
v_gene: TRBV5-6
abundance: .
CDR3aa: CASSLSGTAAGELFF
CDR3nt: TGTGCCAGCAGCTTGAGCGGGACAGCCGCCGGGGAGCTGTTTTTT

d_gene: .
j_gene: TRBJ1-2
v_gene: TRBV6-5
abundance: .
CDR3aa: CASGIQPPNYGYTF
CDR3nt: TGTGCCAGCGGAATTCAGCCACCTAACTATGGCTACACCTTC

d_gene: .
j_gene: TRBJ2-5
v_gene: TRBV5-6
abundance: .
CDR3aa: CASSFKLGQQETQYF
CDR3nt: TGTGCCAGCAGCTTTAAGTTGGGTCAGCAAGAGACCCAGTACTTC

d_gene: .
j_gene: TRBJ1-4
v_gene: TRBV6-1
abundance: .
CDR3aa: CASSEGWQTNEKLFF
CDR3nt: TGTGCCAGCAGTGAGGGATGGCAGACTAATGAAAAACTGTTTTTT

d_gene: .
j_gene: TRBJ2-5
v_gene: TRBV3-1/TRBV3-2
abundance: .
CDR3aa: CASSQDFQGRGLETQYF
CDR3nt: TGTGCCAGCAGCCAAGATTTCCAGGGGAGAGGGTTAGAGACCCAGTACTTC

d_gene: .
j_gene: TRBJ1-3
v_gene: TRBV30
abundance: .
CDR3aa: CAWSGSAGNTIYF
CDR3nt: TGTGCCTGGAGTGGCAGCGCTGGAAACACCATATATTTT

d_gene: .
j_gene: TRBJ1-1
v_gene: TRBV21-1
abundance: .
CDR3aa: CASSSRTGANTEAFF
CDR3nt: TGTGCCAGCAGCAGCAGGACAGGAGCGAACACTGAAGCTTTCTTT

d_gene: TRBD2
j_gene: TRBJ2-2
v_gene: TRBV12-5
abundance: .
CDR3aa: CASGLVLVSGVPGGTGELFF
CDR3nt: TGTGCTAGTGGTTTGGTACTAGTTAGCGGGGTCCCGGGGGGGACCGGGGAGCTGTTTTTT

d_gene: TRBD2
j_gene: TRBJ2-7
v_gene: TRBV10-3
abundance: .
CDR3aa: CAISESRAGGNYEQYF
CDR3nt: TGTGCCATCAGTGAGTCGAGGGCGGGGGGTAACTACGAGCAGTACTTC

d_gene: .
j_gene: TRBJ2-2
v_gene: TRBV6-5
abundance: .
CDR3aa: CASTSGWANAGELFF
CDR3nt: TGTGCCAGCACCTCGGGGTGGGCGAACGCCGGGGAGCTGTTTTTT

d_gene: .
j_gene: TRBJ2-3
v_gene: TRBV18
abundance: .
CDR3aa: CASSPRGATGADTQYF
CDR3nt: TGTGCCAGCTCACCACGGGGAGCGACAGGTGCAGATACGCAGTATTTT

d_gene: .
j_gene: TRBJ1-6
v_gene: TRBV5-6
abundance: .
CDR3aa: CASSLGRPNSPLHF
CDR3nt: TGTGCCAGCAGCTTGGGGCGTCCTAATTCACCCCTCCACTTT

d_gene: .
j_gene: TRBJ2-3
v_gene: TRBV6-2/TRBV6-3
abundance: .
CDR3aa: CASSYGTTGDTQYF
CDR3nt: TGTGCCAGCAGTTACGGGACAACGGGCGATACGCAGTATTTT

d_gene: TRBD1
j_gene: TRBJ1-5
v_gene: TRBV25-1
abundance: .
CDR3aa: CASRKQGSDQPQHF
CDR3nt: TGTGCCAGCAGGAAACAGGGGTCTGATCAGCCCCAGCATTTT

d_gene: .
j_gene: TRBJ2-7
v_gene: TRBV29-1
abundance: .
CDR3aa: CSVAISYEQYF
CDR3nt: TGCAGCGTTGCGATTTCTTACGAGCAGTACTTC

d_gene: .
j_gene: TRBJ1-2
v_gene: TRBV2
abundance: .
CDR3aa: CASSVFYGYTF
CDR3nt: TGTGCCAGCAGTGTTTTCTATGGCTACACCTTC

d_gene: .
j_gene: TRBJ2-7
v_gene: TRBV19
abundance: once
CDR3aa: CASSGLNTDYEQYF
CDR3nt: TGTGCCAGTAGTGGGTTGAACACCGACTACGAGCAGTACTTC

d_gene: .
j_gene: TRBJ1-4
v_gene: TRBV6-5
abundance: once
CDR3aa: CASIPPLGYEKLFF
CDR3nt: TGTGCCAGCATCCCACCGCTAGGGTATGAAAAACTGTTTTTT

d_gene: TRBD2
j_gene: TRBJ2-5
v_gene: TRBV6-6
abundance: .
CDR3aa: CASSTGLAGGHQYF
CDR3nt: TGTGCCAGCAGTACAGGACTAGCGGGGGGGCACCAGTACTTC

d_gene: .
j_gene: TRBJ2-2
v_gene: TRBV3-1/TRBV3-2
abundance: .
CDR3aa: CASSQGRFSNTGELFF
CDR3nt: TGTGCCAGCAGCCAAGGGAGATTCTCGAACACCGGGGAGCTGTTTTTT

d_gene: .
j_gene: TRBJ2-2
v_gene: TRBV6-1
abundance: .
CDR3aa: CASSEVHIKNTGELFF
CDR3nt: TGTGCCAGCAGTGAAGTTCACATTAAGAACACCGGGGAGCTGTTTTTT

d_gene: TRBD1
j_gene: TRBJ2-6
v_gene: TRBV5-1
abundance: .
CDR3aa: CASSPLRDRGSSGANVLTF
CDR3nt: TGCGCCAGCAGCCCTCTTCGGGACAGGGGAAGCTCTGGGGCCAACGTCCTGACTTTC

d_gene: .
j_gene: TRBJ2-2
v_gene: TRBV5-1
abundance: .
CDR3aa: CASSFVGTPGGGELFF
CDR3nt: TGCGCCAGCAGCTTTGTCGGGACCCCGGGCGGCGGGGAGCTGTTTTTT

d_gene: TRBD1
j_gene: TRBJ1-2
v_gene: TRBV3-1/TRBV3-2
abundance: .
CDR3aa: CASSHVQGDGYTF
CDR3nt: TGTGCCAGCAGCCATGTCCAGGGGGATGGCTACACCTTC

d_gene: .
j_gene: TRBJ2-1
v_gene: TRBV7-8
abundance: .
CDR3aa: CASSLQGRDEQFF
CDR3nt: TGTGCCAGCAGCTTGCAGGGACGGGATGAGCAGTTCTTC